The 15 T cell receptor beta chains listed next were all sequenced from one sample in a study of shared clonotypes between healthy human individuals. Terminally differentiated effector memory CD45RA+ cells were excluded from the naive CD8 cells, which were CD45RO-negative and positively selected for CCR7. The protocol was immunoSEQ multiplex PCR, while the TCRdb copy is restricted to in-frame clones and leaves out a portion. The sample lists about 580,000 clones, roughly 98% occurring once. Sequencing was done on a sample of naive CD8+ T cells sorted from blood. The receptors shown here come from a man aged 25-45 years in good health.

This clone was observed a single time. The rearrangement joins TRBV25-1 to TRBJ2-2; 7 positions match TRBD1. V was pared by 3 bases and J by 3 bases, with 7 bases of the junction left unmatched. Germline V gives CDR1 MGHDK, CDR2 SYGVNS. The CDR3 has 16 residues. CDR3 nucleotide sequence: TGTGCCAGCAGTGACCTATCTGACAGGGACACCGGGGAGCTGTTTTTT. It translates to CASSDLSDRDTGELFF. The full variable domain, with the rest looked up from reference TRBV25-1 and TRBJ2-2, is EADIYQTPRYLVIGTGKKITLECSQTMGHDKMYWYQQDPGMELHLIHYSYGVNSTEKGDLSSESTVSRIRTEHFPLTLESARPSHTSQYLCASSDLSDRDTGELFFGEGSRLTVL.

The genes are TRBV6-6 and TRBJ2-1; D perhaps matches TRBD2 (5 bases). V shed 6 bases and J shed 0 bases, with 9 bases lying between them. Germline CDR1 and CDR2: MNHNY and SVGAGI (reference sequence). The CDR3 has 14 residues. The CDR3, as DNA: TGTGCCAGCAGCATAGCGAGCTCCTACAATGAGCAGTTCTTC. It codes for CASSIASSYNEQFF.

As for this clone: Additional DNA sequences in this sample encode the identical CDR3. This chain connects TRBV30 to TRBJ1-1; D possibly corresponds to TRBD1 (6 bases). Germline lookup yields CDR1 GTSNPN and CDR2 SVGIG (reference sequence). Trimming removed 3 bases at V and 8 bases at J, with 16 bases between. CDR3 length equals 13 residues. The CDR3 nucleotides are TGTGCCTGGAGCGCCTTCGGGGGCGCCGAAGCTTTCTTT. Amino acid sequence: CAWSAFGGAEAFF.

The chain has TRBV2 and TRBJ2-2; D might be TRBD1 (5 bases). The CDR3 contains 13 residues. Trimming took 10 bases from V and 9 from J, leaving 18 bases between them. Germline lookup yields CDR1 SNHLY and CDR2 FYNNEI. The CDR3: CAIPEQGSRELFF. CDR3 nucleotide sequence: TGTGCCATCCCAGAGCAGGGTTCGCGGGAGCTGTTTTTT.

The CDR3 spells CASSRLAASYEQYF. The DNA for the CDR3 is TGTGCCAGCAGTAGGCTAGCGGCCTCCTACGAGCAGTACTTC. The genes are TRBV6-1 and TRBJ2-7, with 7 bases identical to TRBD2. After removal of 5 bases from V and 0 bases from J, the junction contained 4 bases not matched to a gene. From germline, CDR1 is MNHNS and CDR2 SASEGT. This CDR3 has 14 residues.

This clone was detected only once. This sequence joins TRBV4-3 and TRBJ2-3; 14 positions agree with TRBD2. Losses at the gene ends were 1 base for V and 7 bases for J; bases not matched to a gene: 1. The CDR3 loop spans 15 amino acids. Germline V gene sequence: CDR1 LGHNA, CDR2 YSLEER. The CDR3 region is CASSQGTSGRYTQYF. The CDR3 nucleotides read TGCGCCAGCAGCCAAGGGACTAGCGGGAGGTATACGCAGTATTTT.

As regards this clone: Other nucleotide sequences from this sample produce the same CDR3. The chain recombines TRBV5-5 with TRBJ2-1; D is uncertain. CDR1 is SGHKS and CDR2 is YYEKEE in the germline V gene (reference sequence). The CDR3 contains 11 residues. Trimming took off 4 bases at V and 4 bases at J, with 3 bases between the two ends. CDR3 protein: CASSLYNEQFF. The CDR3 bases are TGTGCCAGCAGCCTGTACAATGAGCAGTTCTTC.

This chain joins TRBV9 and TRBJ2-5, with 7 bases matching TRBD2. The CDR3 extends over 16 amino acids. Trimming cost V 4 bases and J 1 base; bases outside gene matches: 10. The germline V gene has CDR1 SGDLS and CDR2 YYNGEE. DNA for the CDR3: TGTGCCAGCAGCTCCCGGGGTAGCGGGCTCCAAGAGACCCAGTACTTC. This gives the protein CASSSRGSGLQETQYF.

The rearrangement links TRBV5-1 to TRBJ1-2; D is possibly TRBD1 (5 bases). This CDR3 has 15 residues. The ends were cut back, 0 bases at V and 1 base at J, with 10 bases in the middle. CDR1 is SGHRS, CDR2 YFSETQ, per germline. CDR3 sequence: CASSLASGSNYGYTF. The CDR3 DNA reads as TGCGCCAGCAGCTTGGCCTCAGGGAGTAACTATGGCTACACCTTC.

The chain couples TRBV10-2 to TRBJ2-7; 10 bases agree with TRBD2. The CDR3 runs to 15 residues. The germline V gene has CDR1 WSHSY and CDR2 SAAADI. Trimming cost V 2 bases and J 8 bases; bases outside gene matches: 9. The CDR3 sequence: CASSERSSGRAQQYF. The CDR3 DNA is TGCGCCAGCAGTGAGAGGTCCAGCGGGAGGGCCCAGCAGTACTTC.

The chain has TRBV13 and TRBJ1-1; D is uncertain. Trimming shortened V by 2 bases and J by 1 base, and 8 bases separated the two germline ends. Per germline, CDR1 PRHDT and CDR2 FYEKMQ (reference sequence). The CDR3 has 14 amino acids. CDR3: CASSLFGENTEAFF. CDR3 DNA: TGTGCCAGCAGCTTATTTGGCGAGAACACTGAAGCTTTCTTT.

The chain is built from TRBV10-3 and TRBJ2-7, with 9 bases matching TRBD1. The junction had 5 bases not matched to a gene; V was cut back by 0 bases and J by 5 bases. Germline CDR1 ENHRY, CDR2 SYGVKD. The length of the CDR3 is 15 residues. This CDR3 reads CAISESPTGGHEQYF. CDR3 DNA sequence: TGTGCCATCAGTGAGTCCCCGACAGGGGGTCACGAGCAGTACTTC.

In the case of this clone: Other DNA sequences within the sample encode an identical CDR3. The J gene is TRBJ2-1, the V gene TRBV5-5; D call uncertain. The CDR3 is 12 residues long. Germline assignment: CDR1 SGHKS and CDR2 YYEKEE (reference sequence). V was trimmed by 1 base and J by 6 bases, leaving 5 bases between them. The CDR3 sequence: CASSLLGNEQFF. The CDR3 DNA sequence: TGTGCCAGCAGCTTGCTTGGCAATGAGCAGTTCTTC.

This clone was counted a single time. The chain uses TRBV28 and TRBJ2-7; D may correspond to TRBD1 or TRBD2 (6 bases each). V shed 2 bases and J shed 4 bases, with 15 bases lying between them. In germline, CDR1 is MDHEN, CDR2 SYDVKM. The length of the CDR3 is 15 residues. In DNA form, the CDR3 reads TGTGCCAGCAGTTTAGTTAGCGGCCAGGGGTACGAGCAGTACTTC. Translated, it gives CASSLVSGQGYEQYF. Filled out from reference TRBV28 and TRBJ2-7, the complete variable domain reads DVKVTQSSRYLVKRTGEKVFLECVQDMDHENMFWYRQDPGLGLRLIYFSYDVKMKEKGDIPEGYSVSREKKERFSLILESASTNQTSMYLCASSLVSGQGYEQYFGPGTRLTVT.

Notes on this clone: Other nucleotide sequences in the sample specify the same CDR3. The J gene is TRBJ1-1, the V gene TRBV7-9; the D is unclear. This CDR3 is 12 amino acids long. Germline V CDR1 and CDR2: SEHNR, FQNEAQ (reference sequence). V lost 1 base to trimming and J lost 5 bases, with 5 bases between them. The CDR3 DNA follows: TGTGCCAGCAGCTTAGGGCGGACTGAAGCTTTCTTT. This encodes CASSLGRTEAFF.